One sample yielded the 29 T cell receptor beta chains listed below, sequenced in a study of CXCR3-negative and CXCR3-positive naive CD8 T cells. 5' RACE that incorporated UMI labels was used to prepare the TRB cDNA libraries. After re-calling the 5' RACE reads, TCRdb lists one entry per CDR3 protein, DNA absent. The sample has some 50,000 distinct CDR3 sequences. The sequenced sample was naive CXCR3- CD8+ T cells from blood. Noted subset: CD45RO-CCR7+CD27+CD95- naive CD8+ T cells lacking CXCR3 (TNR3-). The source of these receptors is a human donor in good health. Some clones in this sample may be carry-over from other donors' samples.

V is TRBV27 and J is TRBJ2-1; with no DNA, the TCRdb D assignment of TRBD2 cannot be verified. The CDR3 totals 17 residues. Per the germline V gene, CDR1 is MNHEY and CDR2 is SMNVEV (reference sequence). Here the CDR3 reads CASSFGIAGGPVNEQFF.

V usage is TRBV29-1 and J usage is TRBJ2-1. Germline values: CDR1 SQVTM, CDR2 ANQGSEA. The CDR3 has 13 residues. CDR3: CSVRTASYNEQFF.

This chain joins TRBV28 and TRBJ2-7; absent DNA, TCRdb's TRBD1 call cannot be checked. There are 15 residues in the CDR3. Germline V lookup: CDR1 MDHEN, CDR2 SYDVKM. The chain's CDR3 is CASSFAVGGAYEQYF.

The CDR3 reads CASSQVYSGYNEQFF. This rearrangement joins TRBV4-2 to TRBJ2-1. This CDR3 has 15 residues. Germline V gene sequence: CDR1 LGHNA, CDR2 YNFKEQ.

The J gene is TRBJ2-2, the V gene TRBV7-9. Per the germline V gene, CDR1 is SEHNR and CDR2 is FQNEAQ (reference sequence). The CDR3 covers 15 residues. Here the CDR3 reads CASSLVAANTGELFF.

This sequence joins TRBV27 and TRBJ2-6; TCRdb returns TRBD2, unconfirmable since there is no DNA. The CDR3 has 13 amino acids. Per the germline V gene, CDR1 is MNHEY and CDR2 is SMNVEV (reference sequence). The CDR3 protein is CATRGSGANVLTF.

The CDR3 reads CSVEGLRQSVREGGTEAFF. V is TRBV29-1 and J is TRBJ1-1. Germline V gene sequence: CDR1 SQVTM, CDR2 ANQGSEA. The CDR3 is made up of 19 amino acids.

CDR3: CASSQDFGSLESPLHF. J is TRBJ1-6 and V is TRBV4-3. Germline values: CDR1 LGHNA, CDR2 YSLEER. The CDR3 runs 16 residues.

The chain carries TRBV7-6 and TRBJ1-6; TCRdb picks TRBD1, but there is no DNA to check that call. Germline V lookup: CDR1 SGHVS, CDR2 FNYEAQ. The CDR3 is 13 amino acids. The CDR3 reads CASSSGTDLPLHF. The full variable domain, completed using reference TRBV7-6 and TRBJ1-6, is GAGVSQSPRYKVTKRGQDVALRCDPISGHVSLYWYRQALGQGPEFLTYFNYEAQQDKSGLPNDRFSAERPEGSISTLTIQRTEQRDSAMYRCASSSGTDLPLHFGNGTRLTVT.

The chain is built from TRBV12-3 or TRBV12-4 and TRBJ2-7; TCRdb proposes TRBD1, but this gene call is untestable without DNA. This CDR3 has 13 amino acids. The CDR3 sequence: CASSPAPSYEQYF.

The chain links TRBV14 to TRBJ2-2; with no DNA, the TCRdb D assignment of TRBD2 cannot be verified. Germline CDR1 reads SGHDN; CDR2 reads FVKESK. There are 14 residues in the CDR3. The chain's CDR3 is CASSQGLAVGELFF. Filled out from reference TRBV14 and TRBJ2-2, the complete variable domain reads EAGVTQFPSHSVIEKGQTVTLRCDPISGHDNLYWYRRVMGKEIKFLLHFVKESKQDESGMPNNRFLAERTGGTYSTLKVQPAELEDSGVYFCASSQGLAVGELFFGEGSRLTVL.

The chain is built from TRBV12-3 or TRBV12-4 and TRBJ2-3; absent DNA, TCRdb's TRBD1 call cannot be checked. The CDR3 is 16 amino acids. CDR3 region: CASSLAATGWEDTQYF.

The chain couples TRBV19 to TRBJ2-1; TCRdb lists TRBD1, though no DNA is available to test this call. The CDR3 has 16 amino acids. Looked up from germline, CDR1 is LNHDA and CDR2 is SQIVND (reference sequence). CDR3 region: CASSIPRQGLSNEQFF.

In terms of frequency, this clonotype is medium-sized (0.01 to 0.1%). This chain connects TRBV7-9 to TRBJ2-5; the TCRdb D gene call, TRBD2, has no DNA to confirm it. Germline V gene sequence: CDR1 SEHNR, CDR2 FQNEAQ (reference sequence). There are 16 residues in the CDR3. The CDR3: CASSSRLAGDQETQYF.

The V and J genes are TRBV7-9 and TRBJ2-1; TCRdb returns TRBD2, unconfirmable since there is no DNA. There are 16 residues in the CDR3. Looked up from germline, CDR1 is SEHNR and CDR2 is FQNEAQ (reference sequence). The CDR3 loop reads CARSSSTSGPYNEQFF. Based on the CDR3 plus reference TRBV7-9 and TRBJ2-1, the full variable domain is DTGVSQNPRHKITKRGQNVTFRCDPISEHNRLYWYRQTLGQGPEFLTYFQNEAQLEKSRLLSDRFSAERPKGSFSTLEIQRTEQGDSAMYLCARSSSTSGPYNEQFFGPGTRLTVL.

The J gene is TRBJ2-2, the V gene TRBV4-2; lacking DNA, the TRBD2 call made by TCRdb goes unchecked. Germline V gene data show CDR1 as LGHNA and CDR2 as YNFKEQ. The CDR3 runs 17 residues. CDR3 residues: CASSQISGGADTGELFF.

The rearrangement links TRBV4-1 to TRBJ1-2; as DNA is missing, the TRBD1 call by TCRdb cannot be tested. This CDR3 is built from 15 residues. Germline V lookup: CDR1 MGHRA, CDR2 YSYEKL. This CDR3 reads CASSQEGRGLHGYTF.

The chain is built from TRBV6-2 or TRBV6-3 and TRBJ2-5; TCRdb gives TRBD2 as the D gene, but with no DNA this cannot be confirmed. The germline gives CDR1 MNHEY, CDR2 SVGEGT. This CDR3 spans 13 amino acids. The CDR3 here is CASSRTSQETQYF.

J is TRBJ2-1 and V is TRBV6-2 or TRBV6-3. Germline CDR1 reads MNHEY; CDR2 reads SVGEGT. CDR3 size: 15 residues. The CDR3 loop is CASSYRSIAYNEQFF.

This chain joins TRBV6-6 and TRBJ2-5. The CDR3 is 12 amino acids. Germline assignment: CDR1 MNHNY and CDR2 SVGAGI (reference sequence). This CDR3 reads CASSYLEETQYF.

The chain links TRBV12-5 to TRBJ2-5; the D call from TCRdb, TRBD1, cannot be confirmed without DNA. Looked up from germline, CDR1 is LGHNT and CDR2 is FRNRAP. This CDR3 is 14 amino acids long. CDR3 region: CASGSGTVQETQYF.

The chain joins TRBV7-8 to TRBJ1-1; TCRdb's D call, TRBD1, is unchecked because there is no DNA. In germline, CDR1 is SGHVS, CDR2 FQNEAQ. The CDR3 contains 13 residues. This CDR3 reads CASSLVEGPEAFF.

The chain links TRBV4-1 to TRBJ2-1; TCRdb gives TRBD1 as the D gene, but with no DNA this cannot be confirmed. The CDR3 is made up of 15 amino acids. CDR1 and CDR2 (germline): MGHRA, YSYEKL. CDR3: CASSQDTGQDSRRFF.

This chain links TRBV12-3 or TRBV12-4 with TRBJ2-1. The CDR3 spans 11 residues. CDR3 sequence: CASSLAGEQFF.

The chain is built from TRBV29-1 and TRBJ2-1; there is no DNA to check the TCRdb D call of TRBD2. Looked up from germline, CDR1 is SQVTM and CDR2 is ANQGSEA. The CDR3 is made up of 14 amino acids. The chain's CDR3 is CSVEGEGTYNEQFF.

The CDR3 spells CASSDSTGNTEAFF. The chain employs TRBV6-4 and TRBJ1-1. The length of the CDR3 is 14 residues. Germline lookup yields CDR1 MRHNA and CDR2 SNTAGT.

V and J are TRBV14 and TRBJ1-3. This CDR3 comprises 15 residues. Germline CDR1 SGHDN, CDR2 FVKESK. The CDR3 sequence: CASSLTQAPGNTIYF. Full variable domain (remainder filled in from reference TRBV14 and TRBJ1-3): EAGVTQFPSHSVIEKGQTVTLRCDPISGHDNLYWYRRVMGKEIKFLLHFVKESKQDESGMPNNRFLAERTGGTYSTLKVQPAELEDSGVYFCASSLTQAPGNTIYFGEGSWLTVV.

The J gene is TRBJ2-3, the V gene TRBV29-1; TCRdb's D call of TRBD1 is untestable without DNA. The CDR3 contains 14 residues. From germline, CDR1 is SQVTM and CDR2 ANQGSEA. The chain's CDR3 is CSGTGQENTDTQYF.

V and J are TRBV6-5 and TRBJ2-7; with no DNA, the TCRdb D assignment of TRBD2 cannot be verified. This CDR3 comprises 16 residues. CDR1 and CDR2 (germline): MNHEY, SVGAGI. This CDR3 is CASSYSGGALNYEQYF.